Below, one TCR beta chain is given with its context. Its antigen is unidentified. The data are from a study of OX40 agonist ivuxolimab in advanced cancers. Study-level information: The diagnoses of dose-escalation patients were hepatocellular carcinoma, melanoma, renal cell or head and neck cancer. In three patients, partial responses were observed, one with hepatocellular carcinoma and two with cutaneous melanoma.

Study-level results: There was clonal expansion of CD4+ and CD8+ blood T cells by week 6 at 0.1 to 3.0 mg/kg. CD4+ T cells averaged fewer expanded clones than CD8+ T cells.

The CDR3 covers 14 residues. Trimming cost V 6 bases and J 0 bases, with 9 bases left between them. CDR1 and CDR2 (germline): MDHEN, SYDVKM. Profiling relied on immunoSEQ multiplex PCR, and the TCRdb table lists in-frame clones only, not all of them. The data show around 140,000 clones, over 75% seen once. The source of this sequence is an adult with an advanced solid tumor such as melanoma, head and neck, liver or kidney cancer. V usage is TRBV28 and J usage is TRBJ1-3, with a tentative D call TRBD1 (5 bases). Here the sequenced sample was CD4+ or CD8+ T cells sorted from blood, taken in a trial of the OX40 agonist ivuxolimab. CDR3 in DNA: TGTGCCAGCAGCGGGGACGGCTCTGGAAACACCATATATTTT. This sequence encodes CASSGDGSGNTIYF. Complete variable domain (other parts from reference TRBV28 and TRBJ1-3): DVKVTQSSRYLVKRTGEKVFLECVQDMDHENMFWYRQDPGLGLRLIYFSYDVKMKEKGDIPEGYSVSREKKERFSLILESASTNQTSMYLCASSGDGSGNTIYFGEGSWLTVV.